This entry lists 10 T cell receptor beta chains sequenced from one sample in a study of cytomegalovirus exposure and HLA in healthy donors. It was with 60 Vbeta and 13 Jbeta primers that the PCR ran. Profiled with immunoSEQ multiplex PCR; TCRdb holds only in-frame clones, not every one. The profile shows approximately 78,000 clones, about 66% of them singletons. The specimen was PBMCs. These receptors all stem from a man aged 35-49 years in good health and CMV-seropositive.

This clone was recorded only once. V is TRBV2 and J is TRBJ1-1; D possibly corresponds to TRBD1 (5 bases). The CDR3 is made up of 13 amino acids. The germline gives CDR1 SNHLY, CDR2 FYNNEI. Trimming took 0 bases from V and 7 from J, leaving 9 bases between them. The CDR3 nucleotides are TGTGCCAGCAGTGAAGCGGAAGACAGTGAAGCTTTCTTT. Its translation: CASSEAEDSEAFF. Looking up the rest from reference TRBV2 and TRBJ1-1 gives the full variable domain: EPEVTQTPSHQVTQMGQEVILRCVPISNHLYFYWYRQILGQKVEFLVSFYNNEISEKSEIFDDQFSVERPDGSNFTLKIRSTKLEDSAMYFCASSEAEDSEAFFGQGTRLTVV.

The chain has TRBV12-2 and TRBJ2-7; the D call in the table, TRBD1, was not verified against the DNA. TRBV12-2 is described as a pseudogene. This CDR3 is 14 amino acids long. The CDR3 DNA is TGTGCAAGTCCCCGGACCGGGACAGGGGCCGAGCAGTACTTC. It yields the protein CASPRTGTGAEQYF.

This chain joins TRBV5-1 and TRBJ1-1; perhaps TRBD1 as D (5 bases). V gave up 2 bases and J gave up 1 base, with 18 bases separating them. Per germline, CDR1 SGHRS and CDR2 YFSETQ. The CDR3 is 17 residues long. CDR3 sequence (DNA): TGCGCCAGCAGCTTACCCACCCCCGCAGGGAAGAACACTGAAGCTTTCTTT. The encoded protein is CASSLPTPAGKNTEAFF.

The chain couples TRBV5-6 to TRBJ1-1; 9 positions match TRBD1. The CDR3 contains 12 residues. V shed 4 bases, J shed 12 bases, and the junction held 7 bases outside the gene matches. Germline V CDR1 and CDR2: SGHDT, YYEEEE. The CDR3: CASSRYRGLTFF. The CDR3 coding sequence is TGTGCCAGCAGCCGCTACAGGGGGCTAACTTTCTTT.

CDR3 DNA sequence: TGCAGCGCCCAAGGACAGAACACTGAAGCTTTCTTT. This gives the protein CSAQGQNTEAFF. The chain couples TRBV29-1 to TRBJ1-1, with TRBD1 as a possible D gene (5 bases). From germline, CDR1 is SQVTM and CDR2 ANQGSEA. V lost 7 bases and J 1 base, leaving 10 bases between the germline ends. The CDR3 loop spans 12 amino acids.

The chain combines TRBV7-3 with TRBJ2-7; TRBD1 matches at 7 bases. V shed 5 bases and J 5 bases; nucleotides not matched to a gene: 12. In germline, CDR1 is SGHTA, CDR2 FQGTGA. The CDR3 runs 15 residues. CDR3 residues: CASSDGDRAQNEQYF. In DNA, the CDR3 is TGTGCCAGCAGCGACGGAGACAGGGCGCAAAACGAGCAGTACTTC.

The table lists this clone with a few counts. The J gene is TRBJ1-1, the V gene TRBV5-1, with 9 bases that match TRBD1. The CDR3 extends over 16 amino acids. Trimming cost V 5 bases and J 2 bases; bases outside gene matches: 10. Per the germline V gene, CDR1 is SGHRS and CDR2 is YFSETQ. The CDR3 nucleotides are TGCGCCAGCAGAACCGGGACAGGGAACAAAAACACTGAAGCTTTCTTT. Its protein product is CASRTGTGNKNTEAFF.

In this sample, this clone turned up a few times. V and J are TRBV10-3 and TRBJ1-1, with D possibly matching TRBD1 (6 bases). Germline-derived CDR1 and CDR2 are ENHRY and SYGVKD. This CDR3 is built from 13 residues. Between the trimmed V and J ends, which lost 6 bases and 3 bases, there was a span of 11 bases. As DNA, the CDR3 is TGTGCCATCAGCACACAGGGTCACACTGAAGCTTTCTTT. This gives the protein CAISTQGHTEAFF.

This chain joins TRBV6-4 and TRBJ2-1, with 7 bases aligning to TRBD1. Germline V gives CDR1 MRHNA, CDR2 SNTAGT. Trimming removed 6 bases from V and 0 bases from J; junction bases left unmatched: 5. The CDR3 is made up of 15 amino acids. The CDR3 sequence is CASSAGGGSYNEQFF. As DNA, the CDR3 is TGTGCCAGCAGCGCAGGGGGTGGCTCCTACAATGAGCAGTTCTTC.

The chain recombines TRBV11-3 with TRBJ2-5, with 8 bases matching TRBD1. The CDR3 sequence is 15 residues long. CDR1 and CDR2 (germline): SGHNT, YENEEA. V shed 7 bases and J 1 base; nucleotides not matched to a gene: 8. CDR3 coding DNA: TGTGCCAGCAACACAGGGGGAACTACCCAAGAGACCCAGTACTTC. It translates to CASNTGGTTQETQYF.